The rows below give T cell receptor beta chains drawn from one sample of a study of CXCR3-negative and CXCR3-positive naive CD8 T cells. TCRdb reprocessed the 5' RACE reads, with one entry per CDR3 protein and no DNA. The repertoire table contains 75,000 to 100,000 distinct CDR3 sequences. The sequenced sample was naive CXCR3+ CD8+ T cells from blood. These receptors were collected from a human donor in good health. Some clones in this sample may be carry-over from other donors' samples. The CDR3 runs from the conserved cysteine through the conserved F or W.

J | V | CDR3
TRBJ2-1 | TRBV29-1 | CSVDRGNSYNEQFF
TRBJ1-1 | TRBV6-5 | CATHFGVEALF
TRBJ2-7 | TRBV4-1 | CASSQTGQGAVEQYF
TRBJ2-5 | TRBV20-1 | CSARVRDQETQYF
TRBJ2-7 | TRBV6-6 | CASSYSLGVGGYEQYF
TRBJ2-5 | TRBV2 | CASSGGQGPETQYF
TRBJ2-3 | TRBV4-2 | CASSQENGGADTQYF
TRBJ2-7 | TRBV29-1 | CSVFWTGAYEQYF
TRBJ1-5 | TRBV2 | CASSVEQSNQPQHF
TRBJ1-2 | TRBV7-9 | CASSPSPGLYYGYTF
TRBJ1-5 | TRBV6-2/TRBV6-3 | CASSPGGLGNQPQHF
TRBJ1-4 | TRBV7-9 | CASSILEDARTNEKLFF
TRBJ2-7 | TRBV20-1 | CSAGPQPGTGDEQYF
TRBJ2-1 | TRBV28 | CASSFLDRVLNEQFF
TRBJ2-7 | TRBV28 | CASSFRAGQGYEQYF
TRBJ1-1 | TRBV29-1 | CSVSPANTEAFF
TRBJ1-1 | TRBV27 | CASSRGSVNTEAFF
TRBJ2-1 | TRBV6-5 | CASSYPIRQGAHEQFF
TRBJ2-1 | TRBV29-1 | CSVPGLAAYNEQFF
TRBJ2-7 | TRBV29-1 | CSVYRDYEQYF
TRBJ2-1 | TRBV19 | CASSIGNEQFF
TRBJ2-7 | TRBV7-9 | CASSPKVLPYEQYF
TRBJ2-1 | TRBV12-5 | CASGPPGVSYNEQFF
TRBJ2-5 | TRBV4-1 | CASSQGLAGDGETQYF
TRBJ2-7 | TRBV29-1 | CSVDQGLEQYF
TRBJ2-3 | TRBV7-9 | CASSLDVGPDTQYF
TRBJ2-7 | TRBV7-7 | CASSAGPFLNEQYF
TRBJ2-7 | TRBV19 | CASSPGLYEQYF
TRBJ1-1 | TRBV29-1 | CSVEQGAPEAFF
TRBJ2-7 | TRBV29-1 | CSVDRGESYEQYF
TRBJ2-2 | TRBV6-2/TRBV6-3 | CASSNSGVDTGELFF
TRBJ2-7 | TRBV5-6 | CASSYYRGPRDEQYF
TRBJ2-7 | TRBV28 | CASSSPVPEQYF
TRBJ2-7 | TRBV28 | CASSTRQGMYEQYF
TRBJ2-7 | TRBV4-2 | CASSHQGEQYF
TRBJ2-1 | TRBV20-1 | CSARDPWQGGIRAYNEQFF
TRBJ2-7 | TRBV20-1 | CSASSPGQTNFYF
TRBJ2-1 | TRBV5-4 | CASSPPLGAEQFF
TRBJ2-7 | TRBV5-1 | CASSLSVPGNYEQYF